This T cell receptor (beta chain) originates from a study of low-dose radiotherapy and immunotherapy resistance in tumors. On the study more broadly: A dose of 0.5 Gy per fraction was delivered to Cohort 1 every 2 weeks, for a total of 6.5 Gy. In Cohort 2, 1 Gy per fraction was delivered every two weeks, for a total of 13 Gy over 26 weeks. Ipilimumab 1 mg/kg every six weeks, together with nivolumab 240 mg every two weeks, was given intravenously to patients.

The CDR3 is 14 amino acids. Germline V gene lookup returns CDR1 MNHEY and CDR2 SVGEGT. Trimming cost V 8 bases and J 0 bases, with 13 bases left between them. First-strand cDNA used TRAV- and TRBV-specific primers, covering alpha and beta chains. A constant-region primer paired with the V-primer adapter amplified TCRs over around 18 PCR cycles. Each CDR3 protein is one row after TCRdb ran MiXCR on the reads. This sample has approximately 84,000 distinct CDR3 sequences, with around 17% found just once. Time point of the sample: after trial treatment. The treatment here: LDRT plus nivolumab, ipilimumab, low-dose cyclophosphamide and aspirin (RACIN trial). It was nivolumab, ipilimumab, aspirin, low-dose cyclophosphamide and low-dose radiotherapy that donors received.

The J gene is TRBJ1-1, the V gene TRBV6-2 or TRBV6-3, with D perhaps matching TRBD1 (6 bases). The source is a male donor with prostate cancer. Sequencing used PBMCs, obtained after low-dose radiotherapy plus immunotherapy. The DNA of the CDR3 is TGTGCCAGCGGAGACGGGGGCCTGAACACTGAAGCTTTCTTT. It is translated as CASGDGGLNTEAFF.